A selection of T cell receptor beta chains follows, all from one sample in a study of T cells in Graves' hyperthyroidism and ophthalmopathy. TCRdb itself ran the multiplex PCR reads through MiXCR, one entry per CDR3 protein. There are about 560,000 distinct CDR3 sequences in the sample; approximately 15% occur only once, and approximately 18% lies in the top ten. The sample consisted of blood. These receptors were collected from a woman aged 18 to 35 with Graves' hyperthyroidism. The CDR3 runs from the conserved cysteine through the conserved F or W. D genes are given only for firm matches. Rows may omit the clone size; those that give it use once, few, many or a size class.

J gene	clone size	D gene	V gene	CDR3 protein	CDR3 DNA
TRBJ1-2	few	NA	TRBV3-1	CASSQNYGYTF	TGTGCCAGCAGCCAAAACTATGGCTACACCTTC
TRBJ2-3	NA	NA	TRBV12-3/TRBV12-4	CASSLSSRWGTQYF	TGTGCCAGCAGTTTATCTAGTCGCTGGGGTACGCAGTATTTT
TRBJ1-5	many	NA	TRBV6-1	CASSDPASNQPQHF	TGTGCCAGCAGTGATCCTGCTAGCAATCAGCCCCAGCATTTT
TRBJ1-1	NA	NA	TRBV6-5	CASSYKLNTEAFF	TGTGCCAGCAGTTACAAGTTGAACACTGAAGCTTTCTTT
TRBJ2-4	NA	NA	TRBV6-5	CASGAKNIQYF	TGTGCCAGCGGAGCCAAAAACATTCAGTACTTC
TRBJ2-5	many	TRBD2	TRBV11-1	CASSFSGLAGETQYF	TGTGCCAGCAGCTTTTCGGGACTAGCGGGAGAGACCCAGTACTTC
TRBJ2-5	many	NA	TRBV3-1	CASSSAGDHQETQYF	TGTGCCAGCAGCTCCGCCGGAGACCACCAAGAGACCCAGTACTTC
TRBJ2-3	NA	TRBD2	TRBV4-3	CASSQRTSGITDTQYF	TGCGCCAGCAGCCAACGGACTAGCGGGATCACAGATACGCAGTATTTT
TRBJ1-1	many	NA	TRBV6-2/TRBV6-3	CASILNPQGTLEAFF	TGTGCCAGCATTCTAAATCCGCAGGGAACACTCGAAGCTTTCTTT
TRBJ1-4	many	TRBD1	TRBV12-3/TRBV12-4	CASSSSMRTGREKLFF	TGTGCCAGCAGTTCCTCTATGCGGACAGGGAGGGAAAAACTGTTTTTT
TRBJ2-3	many	NA	TRBV3-1	CAAALAGQTDTQYF	TGTGCCGCGGCCCTTGCGGGCCAGACAGATACGCAGTATTTT
TRBJ2-3	many	TRBD2	TRBV14	CASSYLQRGLPNTQYF	TGTGCCAGCAGCTACTTACAGCGGGGCCTCCCGAATACGCAGTATTTT
TRBJ2-5	few	TRBD2	TRBV20-1	CSARTSGGETQYF	TGCAGTGCTAGGACTAGCGGGGGGGAGACCCAGTACTTC
TRBJ1-5	few	NA	TRBV6-2/TRBV6-3	CASSSAGYQPQHF	TGTGCCAGCAGTTCCGCGGGTTATCAGCCCCAGCATTTT
TRBJ2-7	many	TRBD2	TRBV7-6	CASSLVTSGGAGGYEQYF	TGTGCCAGCAGCTTAGTAACTAGCGGGGGGGCCGGGGGCTACGAGCAGTACTTC
TRBJ2-1	many	TRBD2	TRBV4-3	CASSQYLAGVYNEQFF	TGCGCCAGCAGCCAATACCTCGCGGGGGTATACAATGAGCAGTTCTTC
TRBJ2-2	NA	TRBD1	TRBV6-2/TRBV6-3	CAGSYSSRTGRNGELFF	TGTGCCGGCAGTTACTCGAGTCGGACAGGGCGTAACGGGGAGCTGTTTTTT
TRBJ1-1	many	NA	TRBV3-1	CASSQDRDGEAFF	TGTGCCAGCAGCCAAGATCGGGACGGCGAAGCTTTCTTT
TRBJ2-2	few	TRBD1	TRBV12-3/TRBV12-4	CASSNGQGFTGELFF	TGTGCCAGCAGCAACGGACAGGGTTTCACCGGGGAGCTGTTTTTT
TRBJ1-1	NA	TRBD1	TRBV5-1	CASSQSQGWTEAFF	TGCGCCAGCAGCCAATCACAGGGGTGGACTGAAGCTTTCTTT
TRBJ2-5	many	TRBD2	TRBV7-9	CASSSGLAGEYETQYF	TGTGCCAGCAGCTCCGGACTAGCGGGAGAGTATGAGACCCAGTACTTC
TRBJ1-1	few	NA	TRBV5-1	CASRADRTDLTMNTEAFF	TGCGCCAGCAGAGCAGACCGGACGGACTTAACAATGAACACTGAAGCTTTCTTT
TRBJ1-6	NA	NA	TRBV12-3/TRBV12-4	CASSRQYGSPLHF	TGTGCCAGCAGCCGACAGTATGGTTCACCCCTCCACTTT
TRBJ1-6	many	NA	TRBV5-1	CASSSGSGQGNSPLHF	TGCGCCAGCAGCTCTGGCAGCGGGCAGGGAAATTCACCCCTCCACTTT
TRBJ1-6	few	TRBD1	TRBV20-1	CSALTGANNSPLHF	TGCAGTGCCCTGACAGGGGCTAACAATTCACCCCTCCACTTT
TRBJ2-2	few	TRBD2	TRBV6-2/TRBV6-3	CASSDWTSANTGELFF	TGTGCCAGCAGTGATTGGACTAGCGCAAACACCGGGGAGCTGTTTTTT
TRBJ1-1	few	NA	TRBV29-1	CSVDTVYTEAFF	TGCAGCGTTGACACAGTCTACACTGAAGCTTTCTTT
TRBJ1-6	many	NA	TRBV6-2/TRBV6-3	CASSNGGWRHSPLHF	TGTGCCAGCAGTAATGGGGGTTGGAGACATTCACCCCTCCACTTT
TRBJ1-1	many	NA	TRBV5-1	CASSAGSFMNTEAFF	TGCGCCAGCAGCGCCGGCAGTTTCATGAACACTGAAGCTTTCTTT
TRBJ2-1	NA	NA	TRBV7-2	CASSLGAGTRNNEQFF	TGTGCCAGCAGCTTAGGTGCGGGGACCCGAAACAATGAGCAGTTCTTC
TRBJ2-2	NA	NA	TRBV7-2	CASSSQGGRYTGELFF	TGTGCCAGCAGTTCGCAAGGGGGGCGATACACCGGGGAGCTGTTTTTT
TRBJ2-7	many	NA	TRBV6-1	CASSLSTGPYEQYF	TGTGCCAGCAGTCTTTCGACAGGCCCCTACGAGCAGTACTTC
TRBJ2-1	NA	NA	TRBV28	CASYPGRDLSYNEQFF	TGTGCCAGCTACCCCGGCAGGGACCTCTCCTACAATGAGCAGTTCTTC
TRBJ1-6	NA	NA	TRBV13	CASSVDNSPLHF	TGTGCCAGCAGCGTAGATAATTCACCCCTCCACTTT
TRBJ1-1	many	NA	TRBV27	CASSYRWRSAEAFF	TGTGCCAGCAGTTATAGATGGAGGAGCGCTGAAGCTTTCTTT
TRBJ2-5	many	NA	TRBV27	CASSSLQGRETQYF	TGTGCCAGCAGTTCTCTACAGGGTCGAGAGACCCAGTACTTC
TRBJ2-7	NA	NA	TRBV5-1	CASSYPTAAGSYEQYF	TGCGCCAGCAGCTACCCGACAGCGGCAGGGTCCTACGAGCAGTACTTC
TRBJ2-7	NA	TRBD2	TRBV19	CASSIWEGKGISEQYF	TGTGCCAGTAGTATCTGGGAGGGGAAAGGGATTAGCGAGCAGTACTTC
TRBJ2-3	many	TRBD2	TRBV7-2	CASSPGLAGGRADTQYF	TGTGCCAGCAGCCCGGGACTAGCGGGGGGGCGAGCAGATACGCAGTATTTT
TRBJ1-2	NA	NA	TRBV9	CASSVGGVAGYTF	TGTGCCAGCAGCGTTGGCGGCGTGGCTGGCTACACCTTC
TRBJ2-1	many	TRBD2	TRBV12-3/TRBV12-4	CASTIRLAGNEQFF	TGTGCCAGCACCATCAGACTAGCGGGCAATGAGCAGTTCTTC
TRBJ2-3	many	NA	TRBV4-1	CASSQDGDTQYF	TGCGCCAGCAGCCAAGATGGGGATACGCAGTATTTT